This is a list of T cell receptor beta chains from one sample in a study of control samples from healthy donors and cancer patients. Data came from immunoSEQ multiplex PCR; TCRdb stores just in-frame clones and leaves some out. The table has about 140,000 clones, approximately 94% seen once. The specimen sequenced was blood. These receptors originate from a middle-aged man in good health. CDR3s include the opening cysteine and the closing phenylalanine or tryptophan. D genes are given only for firm matches.

TRBJ1-1,TRBV5-1,-,CASSSEGVGYTEAFF,TGCGCCAGCAGCTCGGAGGGGGTTGGGTACACTGAAGCTTTCTTT
TRBJ1-4,TRBV4-1,-,CASSQDVGREKLFF,TGCGCCAGCAGCCAAGATGTGGGGCGCGAAAAACTGTTTTTT
TRBJ2-3,TRBV19,TRBD2,CASSPGTSGGTDTQYF,TGTGCCAGTAGTCCCGGGACTAGCGGGGGCACAGATACGCAGTATTTT
TRBJ1-2,TRBV3-1/TRBV3-2,-,CASSQKYREARTF,TGTGCCAGCAGCCAGAAGTACAGGGAGGCCCGAACCTTC
TRBJ2-1,TRBV10-3,-,CAISEDTLEQFF,TGTGCCATCAGCGAGGACACTTTAGAGCAGTTCTTC
TRBJ1-4,TRBV6-1,-,CASSEVGALFF,TGTGCCAGCAGTGAAGTCGGAGCGCTGTTTTTT
TRBJ2-2,TRBV21-1,-,CASQRRRGTLNTGELFF,TGTGCCAGCCAGAGAAGAAGGGGGACATTGAACACCGGGGAGCTGTTTTTT
TRBJ1-2,TRBV10-2,-,CASGGIGAGYGYTF,TGCGCCAGCGGGGGGATAGGGGCTGGATATGGCTACACCTTC
TRBJ2-2,TRBV15,TRBD1,CATSRNTGGTGELFF,TGTGCCACCAGCAGGAACACAGGGGGCACCGGGGAGCTGTTTTTT
TRBJ2-1,TRBV7-9,-,CASSISRNRGHTYNEQFF,TGTGCCAGCAGCATAAGCCGAAACCGGGGGCATACCTACAATGAGCAGTTCTTC
TRBJ1-5,TRBV7-8,TRBD1,CASTQKGAVYSNQPQHF,TGTGCCAGCACACAGAAGGGGGCAGTCTATAGCAATCAGCCCCAGCATTTT
TRBJ2-3,TRBV7-9,-,CASGSPGPNTQYF,TGTGCCAGCGGATCCCCGGGACCGAATACGCAGTATTTT
TRBJ2-7,TRBV6-5,-,CASGLGTPYEQYF,TGTGCCAGCGGGTTAGGGACCCCCTACGAGCAGTACTTC